These 21 T cell receptor beta chains came from one sample sequenced in a study of T-cell reconstitution after alpha-beta-depleted transplantation in children. Preparation of the TCRbeta library was carried out with unique molecular identifiers. TCRdb analysed the PCR reads with MiXCR anew, one entry per CDR3 protein. The data contain about 980,000 distinct CDR3 sequences, roughly 29% of them seen just once; the ten biggest clones take up over 25%. The specimen was PBMCs, mostly from graft donor cells, collected 360 days after TCRalphabeta/CD19-depleted stem cell transplant. These receptors were taken from a boy under two years old who had a stem cell transplant for SCID, so the T cells may come from the graft donor.

The chain carries TRBV20-1 and TRBJ2-7; D may match TRBD1 or TRBD2 (6 bases each). Germline V gene sequence: CDR1 DFQATT, CDR2 SNEGSKA (reference sequence). V was shortened by 3 bases and J by 0 bases, with 12 bases between the two germline ends. This CDR3 is 14 amino acids long. The CDR3 sequence is CSARGGGHSYEQYF. The CDR3 region has the DNA TGCAGTGCTAGGGGGGGCGGACACTCCTACGAGCAGTACTTC.

The chain has TRBV15 and TRBJ1-4; no firm D call. This CDR3 is built from 14 residues. Trimming left V 4 bases short and J 3 bases short, with 9 bases between. Germline V gene sequence: CDR1 LNHNV, CDR2 YYDKDF (reference sequence). The CDR3 loop is CATSIGRSNEKLFF. In DNA form, the CDR3 reads TGTGCCACCAGCATTGGACGGTCTAATGAAAAACTGTTTTTT.

About this clonotype itself: The junction departs from the called germline gene at one end, perhaps through a read error. The chain couples TRBV7-2 to TRBJ2-2; 9 bases are a match to TRBD1. The CDR3 consists of 15 residues. The V gene's germline CDR1 is SGHTA and CDR2 FQGNSA. CDR3 sequence reads: CACSTQGAYTGELFF. CDR3 bases: TGTGCCTGCAGCACACAGGGGGCCTACACCGGGGAGCTGTTTTTT.

The sample holds a few counts of this clonotype. The chain uses TRBV6-5 and TRBJ2-1; TRBD1 matches 12 bases. Per the germline V gene, CDR1 is MNHEY and CDR2 is SVGAGI. Unmatched junction bases numbered 9, after V lost 4 bases and J lost 8 bases. This CDR3 spans 16 amino acids. In DNA form, the CDR3 reads TGTGCCAGCAGTTTTTATGGGACAGGGGGCTTCGATGAGCAGTTCTTC. It translates to CASSFYGTGGFDEQFF.

The rearrangement joins TRBV7-2 to TRBJ2-5; 8 bases map to TRBD2. After removal of 2 bases from V and 2 bases from J, the junction contained 10 bases not matched to a gene. CDR3 size: 17 residues. Per the germline V gene, CDR1 is SGHTA and CDR2 is FQGNSA. The CDR3 coding sequence is TGTGCCAGCAGCTTACGAGGTCGGGGGGGGCCTCAAGAGACCCAGTACTTC. Translated, it gives CASSLRGRGGPQETQYF.

This clonotype was detected ten times or more. This chain joins TRBV20-1 and TRBJ1-4, with D possibly being TRBD1 (5 bases). CDR1 DFQATT and CDR2 SNEGSKA come from the germline V gene (reference sequence). The CDR3 contains 13 residues. The V gene lost 3 bases and the J gene lost 4 bases, with 9 bases spanning the gap. In nucleotides, the CDR3 is TGCAGTGCTAGGGGGGATCTTAATGAAAAACTGTTTTTT. This codes for CSARGDLNEKLFF.

This clonotype was counted only a few times. The chain uses TRBV14 and TRBJ1-1, with a possible D match to TRBD1 (5 bases). The CDR3 has 16 amino acids. V was cut by 4 bases and J by 4 bases, with 19 bases left in between. In germline, CDR1 is SGHDN, CDR2 FVKESK. CDR3 protein: CASSPPGQGPGTEAFF. The CDR3 DNA reads as TGTGCCAGCAGCCCACCCGGGCAGGGACCGGGCACTGAAGCTTTCTTT.

This clonotype was picked up a small number of times. The chain uses TRBV12-3 or TRBV12-4 and TRBJ1-5, with TRBD1 identical over 9 bases. This CDR3 is 15 amino acids long. V was pared by 6 bases and J by 7 bases, with 10 bases of the junction left unmatched. CDR3 residues: CASRPWGTGLQPQHF. The CDR3 DNA sequence: TGTGCCAGCAGGCCCTGGGGGACAGGGCTCCAGCCCCAGCATTTT.

CDR3 sequence (DNA): TGTGCCAGCAGTTTAGGTTACCTTAGCGCCAATGAGCAGTTCTTC. Residues: CASSLGYLSANEQFF. The genes are TRBV12-3 or TRBV12-4 and TRBJ2-1, with D tentatively TRBD2 (5 bases). The CDR3 consists of 15 residues. Trimming took off 1 base at V and 6 bases at J, with 13 bases between the two ends.

The table lists this clonotype with a few counts. The V gene is TRBV9, the J gene TRBJ2-3; 7 nucleotides line up with TRBD2. CDR1 SGDLS and CDR2 YYNGEE come from the germline V gene. The CDR3 extends over 16 amino acids. Losses at the gene ends were 0 bases for V and 0 bases for J; bases not matched to a gene: 4. CDR3: CASSVGRGVSTDTQYF. Here the CDR3 DNA reads TGTGCCAGCAGCGTAGGCCGGGGGGTGAGCACAGATACGCAGTATTTT. The complete variable domain, with remaining parts taken from reference TRBV9 and TRBJ2-3, reads DSGVTQTPKHLITATGQRVTLRCSPRSGDLSVYWYQQSLDQGLQFLIQYYNGEERAKGNILERFSAQQFPDLHSELNLSSLELGDSALYFCASSVGRGVSTDTQYFGPGTRLTVL.

This clonotype showed up just a few times. The J gene is TRBJ2-1, the V gene TRBV20-1, with 8 bases aligning to TRBD1. The germline CDR1 and CDR2 sequences are DFQATT and SNEGSKA (reference sequence). The trim removed 6 bases at V and 6 bases at J, leaving 4 bases unmatched. CDR3 length equals 12 residues. The CDR3 spells CSARTGSNEQFF. DNA for the CDR3: TGCAGTGCCAGGACAGGGTCCAATGAGCAGTTCTTC.

The chain has TRBV7-9 and TRBJ1-6; TRBD1 might be the D (6 bases). CDR1 and CDR2 (germline): SEHNR, FQNEAQ (reference sequence). V was pared by 4 bases and J by 9 bases, with 10 bases between. The CDR3 loop spans 13 amino acids. CDR3 sequence (DNA): TGTGCCAGCAGCTCCCCGGGGGCTTCACCCCTCCACTTT. It translates to CASSSPGASPLHF.

The chain has TRBV20-1 and TRBJ2-7; D could derive from TRBD1 or TRBD2 (5 bases each). Trimming shortened V by 6 bases and J by 3 bases, and 18 bases separated the two germline ends. The CDR3 is 14 amino acids. The V gene's germline CDR1 is DFQATT and CDR2 SNEGSKA (reference sequence). As DNA, the CDR3 is TGCAGTGCCTCCGGGACCCGCGGTGACTACGAGCAGTACTTC. It encodes CSASGTRGDYEQYF.

The V gene is TRBV7-3, the J gene TRBJ1-2; 8 bases line up with TRBD1. V lost 7 bases to trimming and J lost 6 bases; unmatched junction nucleotides: 4. The CDR3 runs 12 residues. Germline loops: CDR1 SGHTA, CDR2 FQGTGA. CDR3 residues: CASNLQGDGYTF. In nucleotides, the CDR3 is TGTGCCAGCAACCTACAGGGGGATGGCTACACCTTC.

The gene calls are TRBV7-9 and TRBJ2-3; TRBD2 is a possible D gene (5 bases). V lost 5 bases, J lost 1 base, and 13 bases lay in between. The CDR3 has 15 residues. Germline CDR1 and CDR2: SEHNR and FQNEAQ (reference sequence). In DNA, the CDR3 is TGTGCCAGCAGCCCAACCTTGAGGGGCACAGATACGCAGTATTTT. Protein: CASSPTLRGTDTQYF. Supplemented by reference TRBV7-9 and TRBJ2-3, the full variable domain reads DTGVSQNPRHKITKRGQNVTFRCDPISEHNRLYWYRQTLGQGPEFLTYFQNEAQLEKSRLLSDRFSAERPKGSFSTLEIQRTEQGDSAMYLCASSPTLRGTDTQYFGPGTRLTVL.

This clonotype turned up a few times. The chain links TRBV28 to TRBJ2-7; D is unclear. V was shortened by 5 bases and J by 5 bases, with 19 bases between the two germline ends. The germline V gene has CDR1 MDHEN and CDR2 SYDVKM. The CDR3 spans 15 residues. CDR3 bases: TGTGCCAGCAGTGCCCCCACCTCAGGTTTGGACGAGCAGTACTTC. This gives the protein CASSAPTSGLDEQYF.

The table lists this clonotype with a few counts. The V and J genes are TRBV5-1 and TRBJ2-2; no clear D gene. The CDR3 is 13 amino acids. Germline V gives CDR1 SGHRS, CDR2 YFSETQ. Trimming took off 7 bases at V and 4 bases at J, with 11 bases between the two ends. The CDR3 sequence is CASGWLSTGELFF. CDR3 DNA: TGCGCCAGCGGGTGGCTAAGCACCGGGGAGCTGTTTTTT.

This clonotype was found a few times. The V gene is TRBV27, the J gene TRBJ1-5; the match to TRBD1 covers 7 bases. This CDR3 comprises 13 residues. Trimming at V came to 8 bases and at J to 4 bases, leaving 5 bases not matched to a gene. The germline gives CDR1 MNHEY, CDR2 SMNVEV (reference sequence). CDR3 sequence: CASGTGVNQPQHF. The CDR3 DNA reads TGTGCCAGCGGTACAGGGGTAAATCAGCCCCAGCATTTT.

This clonotype was recorded a few times. The chain links TRBV28 to TRBJ2-1; 9 bases fit TRBD1. Unmatched junction bases numbered 9, after V lost 6 bases and J lost 12 bases. CDR1 is MDHEN, CDR2 SYDVKM, per germline. This CDR3 spans 13 amino acids. CDR3 sequence (DNA): TGTGCCAGCAGACAGACAGGGGGACGGGGGCAGTTCTTC. The encoded protein is CASRQTGGRGQFF.

The V and J genes are TRBV5-5 and TRBJ1-5; D is undetermined. Trimming left V 0 bases short and J 7 bases short, with 14 bases between. Germline V lookup: CDR1 SGHKS, CDR2 YYEKEE (reference sequence). CDR3 length: 15 amino acids. CDR3 protein: CASSLAKGSGQPQHF. For the CDR3, the DNA is TGTGCCAGCAGCTTGGCCAAGGGTAGCGGGCAGCCCCAGCATTTT.

This clonotype came up a few times. The genes are TRBV7-8 and TRBJ2-7; D call uncertain. The CDR3 covers 13 residues. Per the germline V gene, CDR1 is SGHVS and CDR2 is FQNEAQ. Trimming left V 0 bases short and J 5 bases short, with 8 bases between. Here the CDR3 reads CASSLAGINEQYF. CDR3 nucleotide sequence: TGTGCCAGCAGCTTAGCGGGGATCAACGAGCAGTACTTC.